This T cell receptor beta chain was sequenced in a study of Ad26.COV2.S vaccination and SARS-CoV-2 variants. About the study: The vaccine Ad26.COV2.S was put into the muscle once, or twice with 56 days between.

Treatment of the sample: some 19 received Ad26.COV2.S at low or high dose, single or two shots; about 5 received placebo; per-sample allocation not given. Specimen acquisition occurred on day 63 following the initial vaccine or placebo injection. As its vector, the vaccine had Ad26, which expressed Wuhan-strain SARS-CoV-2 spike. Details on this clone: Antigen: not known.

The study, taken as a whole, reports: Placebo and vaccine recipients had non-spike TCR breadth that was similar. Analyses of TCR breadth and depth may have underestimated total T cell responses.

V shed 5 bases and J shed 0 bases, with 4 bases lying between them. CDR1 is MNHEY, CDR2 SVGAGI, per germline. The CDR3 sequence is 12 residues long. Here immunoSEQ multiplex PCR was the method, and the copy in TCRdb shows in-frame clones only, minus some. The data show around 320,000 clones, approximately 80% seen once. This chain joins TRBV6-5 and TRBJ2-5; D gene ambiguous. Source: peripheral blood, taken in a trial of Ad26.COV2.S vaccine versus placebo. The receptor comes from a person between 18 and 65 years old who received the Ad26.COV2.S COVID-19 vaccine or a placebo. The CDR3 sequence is CASSPYQETQYF. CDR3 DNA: TGTGCCAGCAGTCCGTACCAAGAGACCCAGTACTTC.